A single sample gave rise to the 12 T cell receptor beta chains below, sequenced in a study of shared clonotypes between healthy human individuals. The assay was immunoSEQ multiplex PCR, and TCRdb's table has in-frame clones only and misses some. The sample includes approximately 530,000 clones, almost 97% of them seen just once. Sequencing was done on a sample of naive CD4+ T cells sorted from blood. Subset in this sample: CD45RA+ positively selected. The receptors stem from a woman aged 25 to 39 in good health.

The CDR3 spells CASSPGLAGRAGELFF. In DNA, the CDR3 is TGTGCCAGCAGCCCGGGACTAGCGGGCCGGGCCGGGGAGCTGTTTTTT. The rearrangement links TRBV5-4 to TRBJ2-2, with 12 bases fitting TRBD2. J lost 6 bases, V lost 4 bases, and 7 bases had no gene match. The germline CDR1 and CDR2 sequences are SGHNT and YYREEE (reference sequence). CDR3 size: 16 residues. The whole variable domain, filled in from reference TRBV5-4 and TRBJ2-2, reads ETGVTQSPTHLIKTRGQQVTLRCSSQSGHNTVSWYQQALGQGPQFIFQYYREEENGRGNFPPRFSGLQFPNYSSELNVNALELDDSALYLCASSPGLAGRAGELFFGEGSRLTVL.

The CDR3 protein is CASSYGGTDTQYF. Written as DNA, the CDR3 is TGTGCCAGCAGTTACGGGGGTACAGATACGCAGTATTTT. The chain recombines TRBV6-5 with TRBJ2-3; D assignment may be TRBD1 or TRBD2 (5 bases each). Trimming cost V 2 bases and J 3 bases, with 6 bases left between them. The CDR3 sequence is 13 residues long. The germline V gene has CDR1 MNHEY and CDR2 SVGAGI.

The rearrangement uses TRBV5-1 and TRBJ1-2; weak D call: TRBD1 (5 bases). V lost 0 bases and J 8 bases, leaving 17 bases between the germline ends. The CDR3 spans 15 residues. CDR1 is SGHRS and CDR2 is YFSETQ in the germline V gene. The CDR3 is CASSLEQAALGGYTF. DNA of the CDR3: TGCGCCAGCAGCTTGGAACAGGCAGCCCTGGGGGGCTACACCTTC.

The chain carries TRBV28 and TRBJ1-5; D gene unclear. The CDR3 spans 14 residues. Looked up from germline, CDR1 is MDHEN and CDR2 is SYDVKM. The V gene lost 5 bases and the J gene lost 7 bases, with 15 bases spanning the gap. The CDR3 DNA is TGTGCCAGCAGTGTGGGAGTATCATGGCAGCCCCAGCATTTT. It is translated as CASSVGVSWQPQHF.

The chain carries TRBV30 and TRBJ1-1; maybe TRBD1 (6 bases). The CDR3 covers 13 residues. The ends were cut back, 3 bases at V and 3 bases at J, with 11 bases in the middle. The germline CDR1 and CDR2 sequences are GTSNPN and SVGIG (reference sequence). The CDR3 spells CAWSQDSYTEAFF. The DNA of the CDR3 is TGTGCCTGGAGCCAGGACAGTTACACTGAAGCTTTCTTT.

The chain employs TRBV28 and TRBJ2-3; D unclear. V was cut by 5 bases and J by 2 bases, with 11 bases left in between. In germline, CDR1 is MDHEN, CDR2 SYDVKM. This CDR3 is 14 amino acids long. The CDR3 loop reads CASSTDSNTDTQYF. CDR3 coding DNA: TGTGCCAGCAGTACCGATTCGAACACAGATACGCAGTATTTT.

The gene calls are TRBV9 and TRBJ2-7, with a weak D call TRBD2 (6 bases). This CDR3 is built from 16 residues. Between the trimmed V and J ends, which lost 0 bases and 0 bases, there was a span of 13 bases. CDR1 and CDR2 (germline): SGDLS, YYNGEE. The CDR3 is CASSVVERASSYEQYF. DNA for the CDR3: TGTGCCAGCAGCGTAGTCGAGCGGGCCAGCTCCTACGAGCAGTACTTC.

The CDR3 coding sequence is TGTGCCTGGAGCCCTCGGTCGTATGAAAAACTGTTTTTT. The encoded protein is CAWSPRSYEKLFF. The rearrangement uses TRBV30 and TRBJ1-4; D gene unclear. CDR3 length: 13 residues. Trimming pared 3 bases from V and 6 bases from J, leaving 11 bases between. Germline assignment: CDR1 GTSNPN and CDR2 SVGIG (reference sequence).

CDR3 sequence reads: CASSKGGYTRGDHEQYF. The CDR3 coding sequence is TGTGCCAGCAGCAAAGGGGGCTATACGAGGGGCGACCACGAGCAGTACTTC. The chain couples TRBV21-1 to TRBJ2-7. TRBV21-1 is given as a pseudogene. The CDR3 runs 17 residues.

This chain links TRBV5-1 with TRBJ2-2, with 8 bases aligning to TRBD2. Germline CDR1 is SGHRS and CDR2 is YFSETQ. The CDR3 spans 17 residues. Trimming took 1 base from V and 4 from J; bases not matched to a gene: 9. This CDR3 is CASSLPHIAGPTGELFF. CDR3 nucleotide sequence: TGCGCCAGCAGCTTGCCCCACATAGCGGGGCCCACCGGGGAGCTGTTTTTT.

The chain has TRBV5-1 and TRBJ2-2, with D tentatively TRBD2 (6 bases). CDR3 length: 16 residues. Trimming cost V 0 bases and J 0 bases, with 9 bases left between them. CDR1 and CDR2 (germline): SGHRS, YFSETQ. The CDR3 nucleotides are TGCGCCAGCAGCTTGGTGGCGGGACCGAACACCGGGGAGCTGTTTTTT. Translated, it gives CASSLVAGPNTGELFF.

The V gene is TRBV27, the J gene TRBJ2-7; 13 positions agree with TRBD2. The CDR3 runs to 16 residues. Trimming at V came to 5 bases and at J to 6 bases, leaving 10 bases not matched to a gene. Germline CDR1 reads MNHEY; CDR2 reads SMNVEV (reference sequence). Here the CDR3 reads CASSRTSGSLQREQYF. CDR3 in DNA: TGTGCCAGCAGTAGGACTAGCGGGAGTTTACAGCGCGAGCAGTACTTC.